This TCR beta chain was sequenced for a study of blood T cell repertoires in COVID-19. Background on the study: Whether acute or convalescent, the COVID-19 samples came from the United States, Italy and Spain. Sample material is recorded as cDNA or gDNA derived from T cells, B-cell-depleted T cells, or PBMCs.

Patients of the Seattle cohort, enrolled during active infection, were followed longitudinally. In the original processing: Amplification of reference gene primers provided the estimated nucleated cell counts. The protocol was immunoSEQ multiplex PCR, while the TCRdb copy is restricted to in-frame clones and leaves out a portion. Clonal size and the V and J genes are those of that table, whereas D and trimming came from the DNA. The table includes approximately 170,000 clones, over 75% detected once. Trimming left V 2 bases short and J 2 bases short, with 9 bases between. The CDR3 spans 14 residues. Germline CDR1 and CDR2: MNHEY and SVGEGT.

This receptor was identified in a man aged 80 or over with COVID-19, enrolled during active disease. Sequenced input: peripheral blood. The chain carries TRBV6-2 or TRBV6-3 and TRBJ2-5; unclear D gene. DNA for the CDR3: TGTGCCAGCAGTTACGGGCTCCCACAAGAGACCCAGTACTTC. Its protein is CASSYGLPQETQYF.